The 13 T cell receptor beta chains in this list originate from one sample, sequenced in a study of T cell repertoires in cytomegalovirus infection. These receptors' targets are unknown. Each CDR3 protein gets one entry after TCRdb re-called the reads with MiXCR. The repertoire holds 570,000 or so distinct CDR3 sequences, with approximately 40% as singletons. Specimen: cultured PBMCs, collected from culture after CMV antigen stimulation. The receptors were sampled from a human donor in good health (CMV status not recorded). Some clones in this sample may be carry-over from other donors' samples.

The chain has TRBV7-9 and TRBJ1-6, with D unclear. This CDR3 has 14 residues. Germline values: CDR1 SEHNR, CDR2 FQNEAQ (reference sequence). Trimming pared 1 base from V and 7 bases from J, leaving 8 bases between. This chain's CDR3 is CASSLESTNSPLHF. The CDR3 DNA is TGTGCCAGCAGCTTAGAGTCAACAAATTCACCCCTCCACTTT. Full variable domain (rest looked up from reference TRBV7-9 and TRBJ1-6): DTGVSQNPRHKITKRGQNVTFRCDPISEHNRLYWYRQTLGQGPEFLTYFQNEAQLEKSRLLSDRFSAERPKGSFSTLEIQRTEQGDSAMYLCASSLESTNSPLHFGNGTRLTVT.

This clonotype was observed a few times. This chain joins TRBV7-2 and TRBJ2-1, with a weak D call TRBD1 (6 bases). Germline V CDR1 and CDR2: SGHTA, FQGNSA. The CDR3 is 12 residues long. V lost 3 bases and J 9 bases, leaving 9 bases between the germline ends. CDR3 coding DNA: TGTGCCAGCAGCTTGGGCAGGGGTGAGCAGTTCTTC. It translates to CASSLGRGEQFF.

The chain is built from TRBV9 and TRBJ2-7, with 10 bases identical to TRBD1. Losses at the gene ends were 4 bases for V and 4 bases for J; bases not matched to a gene: 8. This CDR3 is 15 amino acids long. CDR1 SGDLS and CDR2 YYNGEE come from the germline V gene. The CDR3 DNA is TGTGCCAGCAGCATTAGCGTGGGACAGGGGTACGAGCAGTACTTC. This translates into CASSISVGQGYEQYF.

The chain couples TRBV7-9 to TRBJ2-7; either TRBD1 or TRBD2 may supply D (6 bases each). CDR1 is SEHNR and CDR2 is FQNEAQ in the germline V gene (reference sequence). This CDR3 spans 12 amino acids. V was cut by 5 bases and J by 6 bases, with 11 bases left in between. CDR3 nucleotide sequence: TGTGCCAGCAGCACTAGGGGGGTCGAGCAGTACTTC. Residues: CASSTRGVEQYF.

The table lists this clonotype with a few counts. The J gene is TRBJ2-3, the V gene TRBV7-2, with D possibly being TRBD2 (6 bases). There are 13 residues in the CDR3. V was cut by 0 bases and J by 9 bases, with 10 bases left in between. Germline V gene lookup returns CDR1 SGHTA and CDR2 FQGNSA. CDR3 loop: CASSLAQAGTQYF. CDR3 DNA sequence: TGTGCCAGCAGCTTAGCACAGGCGGGGACGCAGTATTTT.

The gene calls are TRBV9 and TRBJ2-4, with D possibly TRBD2 on 5 matching bases. This CDR3 is built from 17 residues. Germline-derived CDR1 and CDR2 are SGDLS and YYNGEE. V dropped 0 bases and J dropped 3 bases, with 16 bases sitting between them. The CDR3 sequence is CASSVAGFSGGKNIQYF. CDR3 DNA: TGTGCCAGCAGCGTAGCCGGATTCTCTGGAGGCAAAAACATTCAGTACTTC.

This clonotype was counted a few times. The chain has TRBV27 and TRBJ2-7; D is undetermined. The CDR3 is 17 residues long. Trimming took 6 bases from V and 3 from J, leaving 24 bases between them. Per germline, CDR1 MNHEY and CDR2 SMNVEV (reference sequence). The CDR3 nucleotides read TGTGCCAGCAGCCCCCTGTGGGTGGCGGCTAAAGGCTACGAGCAGTACTTC. The encoded protein is CASSPLWVAAKGYEQYF.

The chain carries TRBV14 and TRBJ2-2; TRBD2 might be the D (5 bases). The CDR3 contains 12 residues. Per germline, CDR1 SGHDN and CDR2 FVKESK. The V and J ends lost 3 bases and 9 bases respectively, with 8 bases between them. This CDR3 reads CASSHGGWELFF. Written as DNA, the CDR3 is TGTGCCAGCAGCCACGGAGGATGGGAGCTGTTTTTT.

The chain couples TRBV7-4 to TRBJ2-1; a possible D gene is TRBD2 (6 bases). CDR1 is SGHVT and CDR2 is SQSDAQ in the germline V gene. This CDR3 has 12 amino acids. V lost 6 bases and J lost 7, with 10 bases in between. CDR3 loop: CASSYSGNEQFF. CDR3 DNA sequence: TGTGCCAGCAGTTATAGCGGAAATGAGCAGTTCTTC.

The genes are TRBV4-1 and TRBJ2-2; no reliable D call. CDR3 length: 15 amino acids. The V end lost 2 bases, the J end lost 4 bases, and 11 bases lay between the germline ends. CDR1 is MGHRA and CDR2 is YSYEKL in the germline V gene. CDR3 in amino acids: CASSQPVRLTGELFF. The CDR3 DNA reads as TGCGCCAGCAGCCAACCGGTCAGGCTCACCGGGGAGCTGTTTTTT.

V is TRBV18 and J is TRBJ2-5; TRBD2 agrees at 10 bases. V trimming: 0 bases; J trimming: 5 bases; junction bases outside the gene matches: 9. The CDR3 spans 17 residues. The germline V gene has CDR1 KGHSH and CDR2 LQKENI. CDR3 sequence: CASSPPSPSGSSETQYF. The CDR3 nucleotides read TGTGCCAGCTCACCACCCAGCCCTAGCGGGAGTTCGGAGACCCAGTACTTC.

The table lists this clonotype with a few counts. The chain combines TRBV6-5 with TRBJ2-2; D is possibly TRBD2 (6 bases). The CDR3 totals 14 residues. Germline lookup yields CDR1 MNHEY and CDR2 SVGAGI. Deletions cut 2 bases from V and 7 bases from J, with 11 bases between. CDR3 protein: CASSYGTSHGELFF. The DNA of the CDR3 is TGTGCCAGCAGTTACGGTACTAGCCACGGGGAGCTGTTTTTT.

This clonotype has more than one count but fewer than ten. CDR3 coding DNA: TGTGCCAGTAGTGCGGACAGGGTTGCTGAAGCTTTCTTT. Translating it yields CASSADRVAEAFF. This chain links TRBV19 with TRBJ1-1; 8 bases fit TRBD1. The V gene end was trimmed by 5 bases and the J gene end by 6 bases; junction bases not matched to a gene: 5. In germline, CDR1 is LNHDA, CDR2 SQIVND (reference sequence). This CDR3 is built from 13 residues. The full variable domain, in which reference TRBV19 and TRBJ1-1 provide the parts outside the CDR3, is DGGITQSPKYLFRKEGQNVTLSCEQNLNHDAMYWYRQDPGQGLRLIYYSQIVNDFQKGDIAEGYSVSREKKESFPLTVTSAQKNPTAFYLCASSADRVAEAFFGQGTRLTVV.